This is a list of T cell receptor beta chains from one sample in a study of blood T cell repertoires in COVID-19. Profiling relied on immunoSEQ multiplex PCR, and the TCRdb table lists in-frame clones only, not all of them. Among 250,000 or so clones listed, 88% were seen once. The sequenced material came from PBMCs or T cells enriched from blood (not recorded which). All receptors come from a middle-aged woman with acute COVID-19. The CDR3 runs from the conserved cysteine through the conserved F or W. The order of the fields is D gene, J gene, clone size, V gene, CDR3 protein, CDR3 DNA. A D gene is named only where the DNA matches it firmly. Not every row has a clone size; where given, it reads once, few, many or a size class.

TRBD1	TRBJ1-2	once	TRBV10-3	CAITGDSTGGYTF	TGTGCCATCACCGGGGACAGCACGGGGGGCTACACCTTC
-	TRBJ2-3	-	TRBV20-1	CSASEPGQRGVTQYF	TGCAGTGCTAGTGAACCGGGACAAAGGGGAGTTACGCAGTATTTT
-	TRBJ1-4	-	TRBV4-3	CASSPDELGGGVFF	TGCGCCAGCAGTCCCGACGAGCTAGGAGGGGGGGTGTTTTTT
-	TRBJ2-1	-	TRBV6-8	CASSSLPGAYNEQFF	TGTGCCAGCAGCTCCTTACCGGGAGCCTACAATGAGCAGTTCTTC
TRBD1	TRBJ2-5	-	TRBV15	CATSIGTGESQETQYF	TGTGCCACCAGCATCGGGACAGGGGAATCCCAAGAGACCCAGTACTTC
-	TRBJ2-5	-	TRBV9	CASSPTPTRHQETQYF	TGTGCCAGCAGCCCCACCCCCACTAGGCACCAAGAGACCCAGTACTTC
TRBD1	TRBJ2-2	-	TRBV15	CATSRGQGEPGELFF	TGTGCCACCAGCAGAGGACAGGGGGAACCCGGGGAGCTGTTTTTT
-	TRBJ1-2	-	TRBV7-8	CASSSSQGGGYTF	TGTGCCAGCAGCTCATCACAGGGTGGAGGCTACACCTTC
-	TRBJ1-2	-	TRBV24-1	CATSDFLNYGYTF	TGTGCCACCAGTGATTTCCTCAACTATGGCTACACCTTC
-	TRBJ1-2	-	TRBV12-3/TRBV12-4	CASKSTANYGYTF	TGTGCCAGCAAGTCGACAGCTAACTATGGCTACACCTTC
TRBD1	TRBJ1-2	once	TRBV10-2	CASSESAGGYGYTF	TGCGCCAGCAGTGAGTCCGCAGGGGGCTATGGCTACACCTTC
TRBD2	TRBJ2-1	-	TRBV19	CASSLGTSGGFFYNEQFF	TGTGCCAGTAGTCTCGGGACTAGCGGGGGTTTCTTCTACAATGAGCAGTTCTTC
-	TRBJ2-2	-	TRBV24-1	CATSAVGATTGELFF	TGTGCCACCAGTGCGGTGGGGGCGACCACCGGGGAGCTGTTTTTT
-	TRBJ1-4	-	TRBV19	CASIQQGSGANEKLFF	TGTGCCAGTATTCAGCAGGGGTCCGGAGCTAATGAAAAACTGTTTTTT
-	TRBJ1-4	-	TRBV6-5	CASSYTGLDEKLFF	TGTGCCAGCAGTTACACAGGGTTGGATGAAAAACTGTTTTTT
TRBD1	TRBJ2-7	-	TRBV4-3	CASSHSRGYEQYF	TGCGCCAGCAGCCATAGCAGGGGGTACGAGCAGTACTTC
TRBD2	TRBJ2-1	-	TRBV15	CATRGGGLAGGYSYNEQFF	TGTGCCACCAGAGGTGGCGGACTAGCGGGAGGTTATTCCTACAATGAGCAGTTCTTC
TRBD1	TRBJ1-5	-	TRBV24-1	CATSGTGGSQPQHF	TGTGCCACCAGTGGGACAGGGGGATCTCAGCCCCAGCATTTT
-	TRBJ1-3	-	TRBV5-6	CASSLGADGNTIYF	TGTGCCAGCAGCTTGGGGGCAGATGGAAACACCATATATTTT
-	TRBJ2-3	once	TRBV4-3	CASSPTRGGADTQYF	TGCGCCAGCAGCCCGACCAGGGGTGGAGCCGATACGCAGTATTTT
TRBD1	TRBJ1-1	-	TRBV18	CASSPTGEEAFF	TGTGCCAGCTCCCCCACAGGGGAGGAAGCTTTCTTT
TRBD1	TRBJ1-1	few	TRBV20-1	CSASRGRFSTEAFF	TGCAGTGCTAGTAGGGGGCGATTCTCCACTGAAGCTTTCTTT
TRBD1	TRBJ1-1	once	TRBV5-4	CASSDGWDREAFF	TGTGCCAGCAGCGACGGATGGGACAGAGAAGCTTTCTTT
TRBD1	TRBJ1-2	-	TRBV12-5	CASVLGQGYGYTF	TGTGCTAGTGTCCTCGGACAGGGTTATGGCTACACCTTC
-	TRBJ2-5	-	TRBV30	CAWSVGSAGETQYF	TGTGCCTGGAGTGTTGGATCAGCAGGAGAGACCCAGTACTTC
TRBD1	TRBJ1-2	-	TRBV28	CATTGTGGIGYTF	TGTGCCACAACCGGGACAGGGGGAATCGGCTACACCTTC
TRBD1	TRBJ1-5	-	TRBV10-1	CASRRDRGASNQPQHF	TGCGCCAGCAGGAGGGACAGGGGAGCTAGCAATCAGCCCCAGCATTTT
-	TRBJ1-2	-	TRBV5-1	CASRRDDNYGYTF	TGCGCCAGCAGGCGGGACGATAACTATGGCTACACCTTC
-	TRBJ1-3	-	TRBV7-2	CASSPTRASGNTIYF	TGTGCCAGCAGCCCGACTAGGGCCTCTGGAAACACCATATATTTT
TRBD1	TRBJ1-4	-	TRBV5-4	CASKDRGKEKLFF	TGTGCCAGCAAGGACAGGGGTAAAGAAAAACTGTTTTTT
-	TRBJ2-1	-	TRBV7-2	CASSSGSSNEQFF	TGTGCCAGCAGCTCAGGGTCGAGCAATGAGCAGTTCTTC
TRBD1	TRBJ1-5	once	TRBV24-1	CATSGTGTSNQPQHF	TGTGCCACCAGTGGGACAGGGACAAGCAATCAGCCCCAGCATTTT
-	TRBJ2-1	-	TRBV5-1	CASSLAPGAVAEQFF	TGCGCCAGCAGCTTGGCGCCAGGGGCTGTGGCTGAGCAGTTCTTC
TRBD1	TRBJ1-1	-	TRBV5-4	CASSSEGQMNTEAFF	TGTGCCAGCAGCTCAGAGGGACAGATGAACACTGAAGCTTTCTTT
TRBD2	TRBJ2-3	few	TRBV15	CATRAGVLRGTQYF	TGTGCCACCAGGGCGGGAGTTTTGCGAGGTACGCAGTATTTT
-	TRBJ1-2	-	TRBV7-8	CASSLGGRLEMSNGYTF	TGTGCCAGCAGCTTAGGGGGGCGGTTAGAGATGTCTAATGGCTACACCTTC
TRBD1	TRBJ1-2	-	TRBV5-1	CASSLEGQGAGYTF	TGCGCCAGCAGCTTGGAGGGACAGGGGGCTGGCTACACCTTC
-	TRBJ2-1	-	TRBV6-4	CASRSGGGRRSYNEQFF	TGTGCCAGCAGGTCGGGGGGCGGGCGGCGCTCCTACAATGAGCAGTTCTTC
-	TRBJ2-5	-	TRBV4-2	CASSQESGGQETQYF	TGTGCCAGCAGCCAAGAAAGTGGAGGGCAAGAGACCCAGTACTTC
-	TRBJ2-3	-	TRBV7-2	CASSLQGADTQYF	TGTGCCAGCAGCCTACAGGGTGCAGATACGCAGTATTTT
-	TRBJ1-2	-	TRBV25-1	CASSVRGSYGYTF	TGTGCCAGCAGTGTCAGGGGCTCCTATGGCTACACCTTC
-	TRBJ1-1	few	TRBV10-1	CASSASGASVYTEAFF	TGCGCCAGCAGCGCCAGCGGGGCTTCGGTCTACACTGAAGCTTTCTTT
TRBD1	TRBJ1-3	-	TRBV11-2	CASSRDRGPGSGSGNTIYF	TGTGCCAGCAGCCGGGACAGGGGGCCAGGGTCGGGATCTGGAAACACCATATATTTT
TRBD2	TRBJ2-2	-	TRBV24-1	CATSGFSGRDNTGELFF	TGTGCCACCAGTGGTTTTAGCGGGAGAGACAACACCGGGGAGCTGTTTTTT
-	TRBJ1-2	-	TRBV9	CASSVDRVEGYTF	TGTGCCAGCAGCGTAGACAGGGTGGAGGGCTACACCTTC
TRBD2	TRBJ2-2	-	TRBV29-1	CSVETGLAGGELFF	TGCAGCGTTGAAACTGGACTAGCGGGCGGGGAGCTGTTTTTT
-	TRBJ1-2	-	TRBV20-1	CSATDRTNYGYTF	TGCAGTGCTACTGACAGGACTAACTATGGCTACACCTTC